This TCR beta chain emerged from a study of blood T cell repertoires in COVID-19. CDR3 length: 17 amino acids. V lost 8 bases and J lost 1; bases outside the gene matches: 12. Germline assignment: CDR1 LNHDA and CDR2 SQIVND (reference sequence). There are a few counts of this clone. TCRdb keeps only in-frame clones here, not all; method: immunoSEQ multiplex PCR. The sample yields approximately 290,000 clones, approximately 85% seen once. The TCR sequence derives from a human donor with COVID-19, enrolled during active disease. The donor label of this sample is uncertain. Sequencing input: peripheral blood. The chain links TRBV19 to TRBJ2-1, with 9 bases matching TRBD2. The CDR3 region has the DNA TGTGCCAGTCGCGGGAGGGCCAGTCGGATTTCCTACAATGAGCAGTTCTTC. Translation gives CASRGRASRISYNEQFF.